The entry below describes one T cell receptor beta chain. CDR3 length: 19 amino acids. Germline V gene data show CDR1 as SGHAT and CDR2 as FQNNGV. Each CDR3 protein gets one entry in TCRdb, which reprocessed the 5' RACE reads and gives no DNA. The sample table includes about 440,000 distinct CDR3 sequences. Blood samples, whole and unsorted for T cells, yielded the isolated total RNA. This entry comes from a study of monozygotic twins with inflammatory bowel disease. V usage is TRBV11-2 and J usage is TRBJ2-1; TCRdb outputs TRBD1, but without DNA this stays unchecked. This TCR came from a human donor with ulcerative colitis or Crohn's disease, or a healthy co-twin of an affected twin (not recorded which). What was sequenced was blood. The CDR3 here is CASSSRGGGALISYNEQFF.